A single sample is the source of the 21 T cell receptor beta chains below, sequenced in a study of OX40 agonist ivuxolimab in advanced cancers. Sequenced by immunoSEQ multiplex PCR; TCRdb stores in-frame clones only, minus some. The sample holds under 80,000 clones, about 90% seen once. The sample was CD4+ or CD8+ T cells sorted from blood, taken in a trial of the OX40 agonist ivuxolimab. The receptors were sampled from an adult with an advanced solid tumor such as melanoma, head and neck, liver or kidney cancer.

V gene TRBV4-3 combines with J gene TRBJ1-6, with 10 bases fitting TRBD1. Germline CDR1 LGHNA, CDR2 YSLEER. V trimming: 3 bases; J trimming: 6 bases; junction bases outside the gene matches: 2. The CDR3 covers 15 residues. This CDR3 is CASSQRTGGNSPLHF. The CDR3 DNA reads TGCGCCAGCAGCCAGCGGACAGGGGGTAATTCACCCCTCCACTTT.

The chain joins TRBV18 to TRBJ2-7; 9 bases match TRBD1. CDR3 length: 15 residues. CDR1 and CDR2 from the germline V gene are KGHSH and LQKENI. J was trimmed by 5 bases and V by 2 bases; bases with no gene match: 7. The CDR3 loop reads CASSPETGGIDEQYF. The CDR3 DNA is TGTGCCAGCTCACCAGAGACAGGGGGGATCGACGAGCAGTACTTC.

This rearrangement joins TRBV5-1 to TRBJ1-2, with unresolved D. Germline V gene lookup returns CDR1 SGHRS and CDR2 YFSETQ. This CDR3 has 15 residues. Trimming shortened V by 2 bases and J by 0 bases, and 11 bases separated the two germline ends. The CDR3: CASSLGTTANYGYTF. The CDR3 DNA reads TGCGCCAGCAGCTTAGGAACCACAGCTAACTATGGCTACACCTTC. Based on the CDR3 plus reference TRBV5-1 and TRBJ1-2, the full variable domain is KAGVTQTPRYLIKTRGQQVTLSCSPISGHRSVSWYQQTPGQGLQFLFEYFSETQRNKGNFPGRFSGRQFSNSRSEMNVSTLELGDSALYLCASSLGTTANYGYTFGSGTRLTVV.

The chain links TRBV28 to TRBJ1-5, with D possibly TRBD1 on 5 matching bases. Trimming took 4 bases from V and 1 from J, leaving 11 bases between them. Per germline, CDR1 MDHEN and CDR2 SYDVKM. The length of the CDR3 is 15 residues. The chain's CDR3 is CASSSLRVSNQPQHF. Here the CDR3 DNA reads TGTGCCAGCAGTTCCCTCAGGGTAAGCAATCAGCCCCAGCATTTT.

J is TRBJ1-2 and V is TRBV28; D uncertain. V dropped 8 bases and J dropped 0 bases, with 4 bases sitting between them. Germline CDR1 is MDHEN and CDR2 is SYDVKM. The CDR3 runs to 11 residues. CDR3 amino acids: CASGSNYGYTF. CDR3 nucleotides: TGTGCCAGCGGATCTAACTATGGCTACACCTTC.

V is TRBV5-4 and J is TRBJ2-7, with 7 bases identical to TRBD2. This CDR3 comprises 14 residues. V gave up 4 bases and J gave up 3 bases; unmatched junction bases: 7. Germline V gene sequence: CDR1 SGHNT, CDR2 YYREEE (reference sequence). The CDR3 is CASSLPGGYYEQYF. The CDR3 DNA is TGTGCCAGCAGCCTCCCGGGGGGATACTACGAGCAGTACTTC.

The CDR3 coding sequence is TGCGCCAGCAGGGAGACAGGAAGCTCCTACGAGCAGTACTTC. Translating it yields CASRETGSSYEQYF. This rearrangement joins TRBV5-1 to TRBJ2-7; possible D gene TRBD1, 6 bases. The CDR3 has 14 amino acids. With 5 bases removed from V and 0 bases from J, the gap between germline ends came to 12 bases. Germline V gene data show CDR1 as SGHRS and CDR2 as YFSETQ.

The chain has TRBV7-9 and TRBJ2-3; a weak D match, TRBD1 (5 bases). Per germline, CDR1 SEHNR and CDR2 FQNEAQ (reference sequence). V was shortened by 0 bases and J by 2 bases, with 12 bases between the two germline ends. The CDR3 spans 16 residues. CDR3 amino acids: CASSLASMGHTDTQYF. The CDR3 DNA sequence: TGTGCCAGCAGCTTAGCGTCCATGGGGCACACAGATACGCAGTATTTT.

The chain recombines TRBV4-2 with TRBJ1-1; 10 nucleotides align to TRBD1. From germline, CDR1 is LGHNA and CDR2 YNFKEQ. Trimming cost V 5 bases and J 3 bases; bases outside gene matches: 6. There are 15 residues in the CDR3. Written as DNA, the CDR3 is TGTGCCAGCAGCATACGGGACAGGGGACACACTGAAGCTTTCTTT. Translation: CASSIRDRGHTEAFF.

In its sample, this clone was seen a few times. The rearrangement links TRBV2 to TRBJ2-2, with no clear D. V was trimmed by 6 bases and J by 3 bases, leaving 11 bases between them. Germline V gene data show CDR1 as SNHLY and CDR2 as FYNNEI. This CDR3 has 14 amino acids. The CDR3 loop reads CASRIGRYTGELFF. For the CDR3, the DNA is TGTGCCAGCAGGATCGGTCGTTACACCGGGGAGCTGTTTTTT. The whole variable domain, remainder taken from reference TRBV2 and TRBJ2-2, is EPEVTQTPSHQVTQMGQEVILRCVPISNHLYFYWYRQILGQKVEFLVSFYNNEISEKSEIFDDQFSVERPDGSNFTLKIRSTKLEDSAMYFCASRIGRYTGELFFGEGSRLTVL.

CDR3 bases: TGTGCCAGCAGTTTATCGGGACAGGGGGTATATCATCAGCCCCAGCATTTT. It translates to CASSLSGQGVYHQPQHF. V is TRBV27 and J is TRBJ1-5, with 11 bases fitting TRBD1. Germline assignment: CDR1 MNHEY and CDR2 SMNVEV (reference sequence). This CDR3 is built from 17 residues. Trimming removed 0 bases from V and 5 bases from J; junction bases left unmatched: 6.

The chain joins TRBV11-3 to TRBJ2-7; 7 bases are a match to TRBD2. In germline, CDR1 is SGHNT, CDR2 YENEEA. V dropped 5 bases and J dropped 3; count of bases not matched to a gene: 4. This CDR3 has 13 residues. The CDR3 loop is CASSAGLNYEQYF. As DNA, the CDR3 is TGTGCCAGCAGCGCGGGACTAAACTACGAGCAGTACTTC.

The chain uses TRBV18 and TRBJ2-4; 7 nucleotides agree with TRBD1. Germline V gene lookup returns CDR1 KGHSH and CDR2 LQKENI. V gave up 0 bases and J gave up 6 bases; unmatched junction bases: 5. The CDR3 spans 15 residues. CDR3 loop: CASSPPPRTGNIQYF. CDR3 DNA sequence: TGTGCCAGCTCACCACCTCCTCGGACAGGAAACATTCAGTACTTC.

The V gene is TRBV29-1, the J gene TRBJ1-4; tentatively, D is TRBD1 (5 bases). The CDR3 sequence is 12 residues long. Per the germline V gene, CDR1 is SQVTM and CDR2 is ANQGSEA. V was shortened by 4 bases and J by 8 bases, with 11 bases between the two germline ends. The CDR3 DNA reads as TGCAGCGTTGCCAGGGAAAGGGAAAAACTGTTTTTT. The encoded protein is CSVAREREKLFF.

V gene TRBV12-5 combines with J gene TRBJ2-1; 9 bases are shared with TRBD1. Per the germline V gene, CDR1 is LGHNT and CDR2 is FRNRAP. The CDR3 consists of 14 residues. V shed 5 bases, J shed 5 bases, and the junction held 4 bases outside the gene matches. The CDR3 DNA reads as TGTGCTAGTGGTCTGGGACAGGGCGACAATGAGCAGTTCTTC. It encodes CASGLGQGDNEQFF. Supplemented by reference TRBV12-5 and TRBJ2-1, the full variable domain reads DARVTQTPRHKVTEMGQEVTMRCQPILGHNTVFWYRQTMMQGLELLAYFRNRAPLDDSGMPKDRFSAEMPDATLATLKIQPSEPRDSAVYFCASGLGQGDNEQFFGPGTRLTVL.

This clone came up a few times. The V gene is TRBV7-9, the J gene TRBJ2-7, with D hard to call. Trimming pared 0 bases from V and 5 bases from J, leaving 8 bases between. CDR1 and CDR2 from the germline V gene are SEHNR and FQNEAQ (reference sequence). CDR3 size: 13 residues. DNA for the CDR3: TGTGCCAGCAGCTTAGCGGATTTGGACGAGCAGTACTTC. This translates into CASSLADLDEQYF.

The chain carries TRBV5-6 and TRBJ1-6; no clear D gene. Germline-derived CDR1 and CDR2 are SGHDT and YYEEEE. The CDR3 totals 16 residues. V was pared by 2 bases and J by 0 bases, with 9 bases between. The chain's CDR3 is CASSFMRSSYNSPLHF. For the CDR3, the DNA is TGTGCCAGCAGCTTTATGAGAAGCTCCTATAATTCACCCCTCCACTTT.

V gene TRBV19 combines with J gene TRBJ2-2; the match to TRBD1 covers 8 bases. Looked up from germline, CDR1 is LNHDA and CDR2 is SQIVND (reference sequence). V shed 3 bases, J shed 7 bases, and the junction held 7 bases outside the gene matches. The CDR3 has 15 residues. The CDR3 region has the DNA TGTGCCAGTAGTATGAAGACAGGGGCAGGCGGGGAGCTGTTTTTT. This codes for CASSMKTGAGGELFF.

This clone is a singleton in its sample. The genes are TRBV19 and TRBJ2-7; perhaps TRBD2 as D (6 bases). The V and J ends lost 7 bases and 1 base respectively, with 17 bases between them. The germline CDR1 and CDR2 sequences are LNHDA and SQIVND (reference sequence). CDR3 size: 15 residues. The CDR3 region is CASTPSAEGSYEQYF. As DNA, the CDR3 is TGTGCCAGTACTCCCTCCGCGGAGGGGTCCTACGAGCAGTACTTC.

The CDR3 reads CASIRTSGSYNEQFF. The CDR3 DNA reads as TGTGCCAGTATCCGGACTAGCGGGAGCTACAATGAGCAGTTCTTC. The chain recombines TRBV2 with TRBJ2-1; 13 bases fit TRBD2. The V gene's germline CDR1 is SNHLY and CDR2 FYNNEI. J gave up 3 bases and V 9 bases, and 5 bases lay outside the gene matches. The CDR3 sequence is 15 residues long.

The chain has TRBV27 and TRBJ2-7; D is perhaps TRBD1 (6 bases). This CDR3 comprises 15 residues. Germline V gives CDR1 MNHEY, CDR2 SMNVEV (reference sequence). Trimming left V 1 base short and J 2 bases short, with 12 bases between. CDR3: CASSLLQGRTYEQYF. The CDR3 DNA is TGTGCCAGCAGTTTATTACAGGGAAGAACCTACGAGCAGTACTTC.